This TCR beta chain was retrieved from a study of cytomegalovirus exposure and HLA in healthy donors. Regarding donors, all were healthy bone marrow donors. This clone has just one count. PCR was performed using 60 Vbeta and 13 Jbeta primers. The assay was immunoSEQ multiplex PCR, and TCRdb's table has in-frame clones only and misses some. The sample includes roughly 190,000 clones, around three quarters of them seen just once. Trimming took off 0 bases at V and 4 bases at J, with 5 bases between the two ends. The germline CDR1 and CDR2 sequences are SGDLS and YYNGEE. The CDR3 has 14 residues. The sample consisted of PBMCs. This TCR was sampled from a woman in her thirties in good health and CMV-seronegative. The chain has TRBV9 and TRBJ1-6; D not resolved. This chain's CDR3 is CASSVGRYNSPLHF. As DNA, the CDR3 is TGTGCCAGCAGCGTAGGGCGGTATAATTCACCCCTCCACTTT.